Following are 16 T cell receptor beta chains from one sample sequenced in a study of breast tumors, draining lymph nodes, adjacent tissues. MiXCR, applied by TCRdb to the multiplex PCR reads, yields one record per CDR3 protein. The sample consists of around 22,000 distinct CDR3 sequences, about two thirds of them appearing once. Sample: tumor-adjacent breast tissue. The receptor set was obtained from a female donor with breast cancer. Some clones in this sample may be carry-over from other donors' samples.

V gene TRBV11-2 combines with J gene TRBJ2-7; D possibly corresponds to TRBD1 (5 bases). Germline V gives CDR1 SGHAT, CDR2 FQNNGV. The CDR3 contains 13 residues. The V and J ends lost 3 bases and 7 bases respectively, with 13 bases between them. The DNA for the CDR3 is TGTGCCAGCAGCTTGGACAACCCTTGGGAGCAGTACTTC. Amino acids: CASSLDNPWEQYF.

The chain employs TRBV30 and TRBJ1-4; D possibly corresponds to TRBD1 (6 bases). CDR3 length equals 13 residues. In germline, CDR1 is GTSNPN, CDR2 SVGIG (reference sequence). V shed 3 bases and J shed 7 bases, with 12 bases lying between them. CDR3 nucleotide sequence: TGTGCCTGGAGAGGACAGCCCTTTGAAAAACTGTTTTTT. Protein sequence: CAWRGQPFEKLFF.

In its sample, this clonotype ranks as medium-sized. This chain links TRBV7-6 with TRBJ1-5, with 10 bases fitting TRBD1. The junction had 2 bases not matched to a gene; V was cut back by 1 base and J by 5 bases. The CDR3 sequence is 15 residues long. CDR1 is SGHVS and CDR2 is FNYEAQ in the germline V gene. CDR3 protein: CASSLGQGAHQPQHF. The CDR3, as DNA: TGTGCCAGCAGCTTAGGACAGGGGGCTCATCAGCCCCAGCATTTT.

The chain joins TRBV6-2 or TRBV6-3 to TRBJ2-5, with 12 bases identical to TRBD2. V trimming: 4 bases; J trimming: 5 bases; junction bases outside the gene matches: 5. CDR3 length: 15 amino acids. Germline CDR1 MNHEY, CDR2 SVGEGT. CDR3: CASSFLAGGRETQYF. The CDR3, as DNA: TGTGCCAGCAGTTTCCTAGCGGGAGGGCGTGAGACCCAGTACTTC.

V and J are TRBV5-1 and TRBJ1-3, with D unclear. This CDR3 spans 13 amino acids. Looked up from germline, CDR1 is SGHRS and CDR2 is YFSETQ. Between the trimmed V and J ends, which lost 2 bases and 4 bases, there was a span of 7 bases. CDR3 coding DNA: TGCGCCAGCAGCTTCGACACAGGAAACACCATATATTTT. Its protein is CASSFDTGNTIYF.

This clonotype was detected ten times or more. A much more abundant neighbour one base away suggests this may be a read error. The chain has TRBV6-4 and TRBJ1-2, with D possibly TRBD1 on 6 matching bases. V shed 5 bases and J shed 8 bases, with 12 bases lying between them. Germline V gene data show CDR1 as MRHNA and CDR2 as SNTAGT. The CDR3 extends over 12 amino acids. In DNA form, the CDR3 reads TGTGCCAGCAGTCGGGGGGGCGAGGGCTACACCTTC. Protein: CASSRGGEGYTF.

By frequency in the sample, this clonotype is medium-sized. This chain links TRBV6-5 with TRBJ1-4; the D is unclear. Germline assignment: CDR1 MNHEY and CDR2 SVGAGI. There are 14 residues in the CDR3. Trimming stripped 6 bases from V and 6 bases from J, with 14 bases between. CDR3 in amino acids: CASRDSGWDEKLFF. DNA for the CDR3: TGTGCCAGCAGGGATTCTGGGTGGGATGAAAAACTGTTTTTT.

By its share, this clonotype is medium-sized. The chain carries TRBV5-8 and TRBJ2-5; D is unclear. V lost 0 bases to trimming and J lost 2 bases, with 11 bases between them. The CDR3 totals 15 residues. Germline V gene sequence: CDR1 SGHTS, CDR2 YDEGEE. The CDR3 spells CASSLALGRQETQYF. The CDR3 coding sequence is TGTGCCAGCAGCTTGGCGTTGGGCAGACAAGAGACCCAGTACTTC. The entire variable domain, with the rest obtained from reference TRBV5-8 and TRBJ2-5, is as follows: EAGVTQSPTHLIKTRGQQATLRCSPISGHTSVYWYQQALGLGLQFLLWYDEGEERNRGNFPPRFSGRQFPNYSSELNVNALELEDSALYLCASSLALGRQETQYFGPGTRLLVL.

The V call is TRBV6-2 or TRBV6-3, the J call TRBJ1-1, with D hard to call. Trimming left V 2 bases short and J 2 bases short, with 18 bases between. Per the germline V gene, CDR1 is MNHEY and CDR2 is SVGEGT. The CDR3 loop spans 17 amino acids. CDR3 DNA sequence: TGTGCCAGCAGTTACGGGCGTTCGGGGAGACTTAACACTGAAGCTTTCTTT. Protein product: CASSYGRSGRLNTEAFF.

The chain uses TRBV4-3 and TRBJ1-3; 7 bases align to TRBD1. From germline, CDR1 is LGHNA and CDR2 YSLEER. The J segment lost 0 bases and the V segment lost 4 bases, leaving 12 bases of the junction unmatched. The CDR3 contains 18 residues. The CDR3 protein is CASSPSRGGSYSGNTIYF. The CDR3 DNA is TGCGCCAGCAGCCCGAGCCGAGGGGGCTCCTACTCTGGAAACACCATATATTTT.

The rearrangement links TRBV7-2 to TRBJ1-6; D is ambiguous. V lost 0 bases, J lost 7 bases, and 4 bases lay in between. Germline CDR1 is SGHTA and CDR2 is FQGNSA. The CDR3 covers 13 residues. The CDR3 bases are TGTGCCAGCAGCTTAGCCGGGAATTCACCCCTCCACTTT. It specifies CASSLAGNSPLHF.

Many counts were recorded for this clonotype. V usage is TRBV5-4 and J usage is TRBJ2-1; no firm D call. CDR3 length: 15 residues. Trimming left V 2 bases short and J 0 bases short, with 9 bases between. Looked up from germline, CDR1 is SGHNT and CDR2 is YYREEE (reference sequence). The CDR3 sequence is CASSLTYSSYNEQFF. CDR3 DNA sequence: TGTGCCAGCAGCTTAACCTATAGCTCCTACAATGAGCAGTTCTTC.

The gene calls are TRBV29-1 and TRBJ1-2; D is perhaps TRBD1 (5 bases). Deletions cut 6 bases from V and 6 bases from J, with 11 bases between. The CDR3 runs 11 residues. The germline gives CDR1 SQVTM, CDR2 ANQGSEA. CDR3 sequence: CSVEGSDGYTF. CDR3 DNA sequence: TGCAGCGTCGAGGGGTCCGATGGCTACACCTTC.

The V gene is TRBV7-2, the J gene TRBJ2-3; D is ambiguous. Germline lookup yields CDR1 SGHTA and CDR2 FQGNSA. V was trimmed by 1 base and J by 11 bases, leaving 19 bases between them. This CDR3 spans 15 amino acids. In DNA form, the CDR3 reads TGTGCCAGCAGCTTAGAAGCGCCATCCTACAATGAGCAGTATTTT. Its protein is CASSLEAPSYNEQYF. The full variable domain, its missing parts supplied by reference TRBV7-2 and TRBJ2-3, is GAGVSQSPSNKVTEKGKDVELRCDPISGHTALYWYRQSLGQGLEFLIYFQGNSAPDKSGLPSDRFSAERTGGSVSTLTIQRTQQEDSAVYLCASSLEAPSYNEQYFGPGTRLTVL.

CDR3 nucleotide sequence: TGTGCCAGCAGCTCGTCCGGGGCGTGGGGCGGGGAGCTGTTTTTT. It yields the protein CASSSSGAWGGELFF. This sequence joins TRBV11-2 and TRBJ2-2; D tentatively reads TRBD1 or TRBD2 (5 bases each). CDR3 size: 15 residues. Looked up from germline, CDR1 is SGHAT and CDR2 is FQNNGV. V was pared by 4 bases and J by 7 bases, with 16 bases between.

V usage is TRBV29-1 and J usage is TRBJ2-1, with TRBD2 matching over 7 bases. The junction had 2 bases not matched to a gene; V was cut back by 4 bases and J by 8 bases. The CDR3 contains 11 residues. Germline V CDR1 and CDR2: SQVTM, ANQGSEA. Here the CDR3 DNA reads TGCAGCGTTGCCCGGGGGGATGAGCAGTTCTTC. It translates to CSVARGDEQFF.